The present entry profiles one TCR beta chain with its context. Profiling relied on immunoSEQ multiplex PCR, and the TCRdb table lists in-frame clones only, not all of them. This sample has over 45,000 clones, with 70% to 90% found just once. These data originate in a study of T cell changes during pregnancy in multiple sclerosis. The V gene end was trimmed by 0 bases and the J gene end by 4 bases; junction bases not matched to a gene: 7. This CDR3 has 18 amino acids. Germline CDR1 is LNHDA and CDR2 is SQIVND (reference sequence). The source is a female donor with multiple sclerosis, enrolled in a pregnancy study. The rearrangement links TRBV19 to TRBJ2-3; 13 positions match TRBD2. The specimen was peripheral blood, collected in the first trimester of pregnancy. The CDR3 nucleotides are TGTGCCAGTAGTATAGATGGACTAGCGGGGGTTAAGTCAGATACGCAGTATTTT. This sequence encodes CASSIDGLAGVKSDTQYF.